These T cell receptor beta chains were read from a single sample in a study of CD8+CD57+ T cells in acquired aplastic anemia. TCRdb itself ran the reads through MiXCR, one entry per CDR3 protein. The sample carries 50,000 to 70,000 distinct CDR3 sequences, about 50% recorded once. The sample was sorted CD4+, CD8+, or CD8+CD57+ T cells (not recorded which) from PBMCs. These receptors were collected from a human donor in good health, serving as a control. The CDR3 runs from the conserved cysteine through the conserved F or W.

j_call v_call cdr3_aa
TRBJ1-6 TRBV25-1 CASSEFTGGGGNSPLHF
TRBJ2-7 TRBV20-1 CSARDGTGAYEQYF
TRBJ2-3 TRBV29-1 CSVGEQGDTQYF
TRBJ2-7 TRBV20-1 CSAPGQGHEQYF
TRBJ2-5 TRBV24-1 CATSGVVGETQYF
TRBJ1-6 TRBV9 CASSPREGNSPLHF
TRBJ2-5 TRBV11-2 CASSQQGGGQETQYF
TRBJ2-5 TRBV9 CASSGIAGVYETQYF
TRBJ2-1 TRBV12-3/TRBV12-4 CASSPLGLAGGSYNEQFF
TRBJ2-7 TRBV6-1 CASSIRQGIYEQYF
TRBJ1-2 TRBV7-8 CASSLADNGYTF
TRBJ1-5 TRBV7-6 CASSLPDQPQHF
TRBJ2-7 TRBV10-3 CAISEGAGGAYEQYF
TRBJ2-2 TRBV11-2 CASRAAASGIISGELFF
TRBJ1-5 TRBV12-3/TRBV12-4 CATAAKGQNSNQPQHF
TRBJ1-2 TRBV6-5 CASSNERGYTF